This T cell receptor (beta chain) emerged from a study of tumor and adjacent non-tumor tissue in lung cancer. The wider study: Aged roughly 31 to 80 years, patients included roughly 10 men and a handful of women with stage I to III disease. Samples averaged around 4.2 million productive TCRbeta reads each.

Points on this clonotype: Its matching antigen is unknown.

No cell sorting was done before RNA was extracted from the tissue. The normal lung tissue was taken more than 3 cm from the tumor edge. Between August and November 2014, newly diagnosed, chemotherapy-naive lung cancer patients underwent thoracic surgery in China. The library came from three nested PCR rounds adapted from ARM-PCR protocols. Via MiXCR, TCRdb re-called the multiplex PCR reads, giving one row per CDR3 protein. The sample has 110,000 or so distinct CDR3 sequences; 60% to 70% are singletons. Regarding the study as a whole: Compared with tumor, normal lung showed significantly lower TCR diversity.

The CDR3 extends over 16 amino acids. Germline CDR1 MNHNY, CDR2 SVGAGI (reference sequence). The J segment lost 5 bases and the V segment lost 11 bases, leaving 17 bases of the junction unmatched. The sample comprised distant non-tumor lung tissue. This sequence joins TRBV6-6 and TRBJ2-1; 8 bases map to TRBD2. This TCR came from a man between 60 and 70 years old with non-small cell lung cancer. The CDR3 loop reads CADSSTSGRFHNEQFF. In nucleotides, the CDR3 is TGTGCCGACAGCTCCACCAGCGGGAGATTCCACAATGAGCAGTTCTTC.